This T cell receptor beta chain was captured by sequencing in a study of radiotherapy plus CTLA-4 blockade in lung cancer (dated by TCRdb to the late 2010s). Regarding the research as a whole: Among the enrolled patients, 15% to 20% had an objective response, and less than 40% reached disease control.

Focal radiation therapy combined with CTLA-4 blockade (ipilimumab) was tested in patients with chemo-refractory metastatic non-small-cell lung cancer. CDR1 and CDR2, looked up from the germline V gene (reference sequence), are SEHNR and FQNEAQ. A distance of 20 bases separates the germline ends of V and J, which lose 5 bases and 0 bases respectively. The cysteine opens and the phenylalanine closes a CDR3 of 18 amino acids. The read is trimmed to its CDR3 DNA, 54 bases read in frame from base 1. As to this clone: Its antigen is unknown. Qualities for individual bases were not recorded, and no much larger clone is one base off.

To prepare the library, the immunoSEQ multiplex PCR assay was applied. This immuneACCESS table, as held by TCRdb, lists in-frame sequences with V and J called but not all clones. Of the missing ones, under half trace to an unresolved V gene in checked studies; the others have no known cause. The sample table shows tens of thousands of clones, and 70% to 90% are seen once. In total, the top ten clones hold almost 8% of the sample. What the study reported, not specific to this receptor: After treatment with radiotherapy and ipilimumab, TCR clones that originated in tumors expanded in peripheral blood. The strongest predictors of response, as reported, were early dynamic changes in blood T cell clones along with a rise in serum interferon-beta after radiation.

Sample: peripheral blood, taken from a patient treated with radiotherapy plus ipilimumab. The clonotype originates from a human donor with non-small cell lung cancer whose response to radiotherapy plus ipilimumab could not be evaluated. The rearrangement joined TRBV7-9 to TRBJ2-4; the D gene is perhaps TRBD2, from 5 matching bases. The DNA sequence is given as TGTGCCAGCAGCGAGACCCTAGCTGGGCGTCTAGCCAAAAACATTCAGTACTTC. Its protein product is CASSETLAGRLAKNIQYF. The CDR3, completed at both ends by the reference TRBV7-9 and TRBJ2-4 genes, gives the full variable domain DTGVSQNPRHKITKRGQNVTFRCDPISEHNRLYWYRQTLGQGPEFLTYFQNEAQLEKSRLLSDRFSAERPKGSFSTLEIQRTEQGDSAMYLCASSETLAGRLAKNIQYFGAGTRLSVL.